The clone carrying this TCR beta chain counts as medium-sized by frequency. The antigen is undetermined. The sample comes from a study of human CD8 memory T cell subsets. Early memory CD8+ T cells that were CCR7+ PD-1+ TIGIT+ and had exhausted-like traits were the TPEX cells. RNA originated from duplicate vials containing approximately 150,000 sorted CD8+ T cells per subset. Broader study findings: There was only minimal overlap between the repertoires of stem-like memory and precursor exhausted T cells.

UMI-labeled 5' RACE was used to make TCR beta libraries. TCRdb re-called the 5' RACE reads, yielding one record per CDR3 amino acid sequence without DNA. The sample includes around 6,300 distinct CDR3 sequences. The CDR3 loop spans 18 amino acids. Germline CDR1 is MNHEY and CDR2 is SMNVEV (reference sequence). The chain recombines TRBV27 with TRBJ2-5; TCRdb indicates TRBD1, and absent DNA this call remains unverified. Sequenced: CD8+ T cells from PBMCs. This TCR derives from a human donor in good health. This CDR3 is CASSLSGPGTGTKETQYF.